This T cell receptor beta chain is from a study of blood T cell repertoires in COVID-19. Study-level information: Specimens from acute and convalescent COVID-19 originated in the United States, Italy and Spain.

As handled by the study authors: The authors estimated nucleated cell counts from reference gene primer amplification. The repertoire was sequenced with immunoSEQ multiplex PCR; TCRdb's copy has only in-frame clones and lacks some. The V and J calls and clone size come from that table; D and trimming were worked out from the DNA. The sample carries approximately 50,000 clones, roughly 77% recorded once. V dropped 6 bases and J dropped 4 bases, with 19 bases sitting between them. CDR3 length: 16 amino acids. In germline, CDR1 is LNHDA, CDR2 SQIVND (reference sequence). Specimen: peripheral blood. The chain employs TRBV19 and TRBJ1-3; D unresolved. This receptor was taken from a man aged 65 to 79 with active or convalescent COVID-19. The CDR3 sequence is CASRTPRQSTGNTIYF. Here the CDR3 DNA reads TGTGCCAGTAGAACCCCGAGGCAGTCGACGGGAAACACCATATATTTT. Variable domain in full (rest from reference TRBV19 and TRBJ1-3): DGGITQSPKYLFRKEGQNVTLSCEQNLNHDAMYWYRQDPGQGLRLIYYSQIVNDFQKGDIAEGYSVSREKKESFPLTVTSAQKNPTAFYLCASRTPRQSTGNTIYFGEGSWLTVV.